This T cell receptor beta chain is drawn from a study of CD8 T cells in Susac syndrome. Random hexamers served to reverse transcribe roughly 0.5 to 1 ug RNA. Coverage of TCR beta CDR3 amplification by immunoSEQ multiplex PCR extended to 54 Vbeta and 13 Jbeta. TCRdb reprocessed the immunoSEQ multiplex PCR reads with MiXCR, giving one entry per CDR3 protein. The table lists about 70,000 distinct CDR3 sequences, around 95% of them singletons. While serving as controls, healthy donors were matched for age and sex. Germline V gives CDR1 SGHAT, CDR2 FQDESV (reference sequence). The CDR3 is made up of 13 amino acids. Trimming took 3 bases from V and 3 from J, leaving 8 bases between them.

Sequenced material: CD8+ T cells from PBMCs. This clonotype was obtained from a human donor in good health. The chain carries TRBV11-1 and TRBJ1-1; D not resolved. The CDR3 sequence: CASSFGRYTEAFF. Here the CDR3 DNA reads TGTGCCAGCAGCTTTGGCCGGTACACTGAAGCTTTCTTT.